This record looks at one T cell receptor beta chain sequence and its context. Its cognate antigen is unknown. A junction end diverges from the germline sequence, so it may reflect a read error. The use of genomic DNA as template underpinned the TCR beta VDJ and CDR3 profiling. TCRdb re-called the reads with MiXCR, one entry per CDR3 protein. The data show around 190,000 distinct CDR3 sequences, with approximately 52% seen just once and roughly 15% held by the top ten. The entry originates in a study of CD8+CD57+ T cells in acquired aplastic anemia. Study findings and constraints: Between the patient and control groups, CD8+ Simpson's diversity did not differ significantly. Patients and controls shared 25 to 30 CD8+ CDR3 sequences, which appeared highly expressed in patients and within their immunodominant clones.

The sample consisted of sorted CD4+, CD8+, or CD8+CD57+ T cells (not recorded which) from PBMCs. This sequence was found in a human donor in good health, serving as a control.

The CDR3 DNA is TGTGTCAGCAGCGGCGGGGGACAGGCTAATGCACGGAATTCACCCCTCCACTTC. This gives the protein CVSSGGGQANARNSPLHF. The V and J genes are TRBV11-2 and TRBJ1-6; 8 nucleotides match TRBD1. The CDR3 runs to 18 residues. Germline V gene lookup returns CDR1 SGHAT and CDR2 FQNNGV.